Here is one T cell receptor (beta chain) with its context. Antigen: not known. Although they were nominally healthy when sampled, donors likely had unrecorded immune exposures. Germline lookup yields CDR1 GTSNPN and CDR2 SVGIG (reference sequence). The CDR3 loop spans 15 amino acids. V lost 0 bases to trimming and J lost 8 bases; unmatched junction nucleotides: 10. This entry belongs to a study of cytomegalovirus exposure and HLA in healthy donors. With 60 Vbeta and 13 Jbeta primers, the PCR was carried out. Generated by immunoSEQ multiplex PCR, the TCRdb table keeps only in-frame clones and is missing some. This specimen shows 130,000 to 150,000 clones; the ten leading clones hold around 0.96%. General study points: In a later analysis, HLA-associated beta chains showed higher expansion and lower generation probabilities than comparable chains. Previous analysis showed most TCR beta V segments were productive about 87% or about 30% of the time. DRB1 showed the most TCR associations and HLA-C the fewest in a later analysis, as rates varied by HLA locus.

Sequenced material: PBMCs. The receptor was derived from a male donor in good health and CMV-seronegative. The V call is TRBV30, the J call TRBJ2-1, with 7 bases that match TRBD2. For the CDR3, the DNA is TGTGCCTGGAGTGTACCTGGGTTTGGGGGGGATGAGCAGTTCTTC. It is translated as CAWSVPGFGGDEQFF.